The source of this TCR beta chain is a study of blood T cell repertoires in COVID-19. About the study: The United States, Italy and Spain were the sources of the acute and convalescent COVID-19 samples. Sources were T cells, B-cell-depleted T cells, or PBMCs; the material itself was cDNA or gDNA.

Methods used by the authors: How many nucleated cells were present was estimated from reference gene primer amplification. Measured with immunoSEQ multiplex PCR; TCRdb has only the in-frame clones, and not every one. The D gene and trimming were derived from the DNA, and the V and J assignments and clone size from that table. The table has some 20,000 clones, approximately 80% seen once; the top ten hold about 6%. This clone was recorded once. The source of this sequence is a human donor in a cohort sampled during active COVID-19. The source material was peripheral blood.

CDR3 sequence: CSVEDWWQTDTEAFF. CDR3 nucleotides: TGCAGCGTTGAAGATTGGTGGCAGACAGACACTGAAGCTTTCTTT. J is TRBJ1-1 and V is TRBV29-1, with D possibly being TRBD1 (5 bases). CDR3 size: 15 residues. V gave up 0 bases and J gave up 3 bases, with 14 bases separating them. Germline assignment: CDR1 SQVTM and CDR2 ANQGSEA.